The 13 T cell receptor beta chains in this list originate from one sample, sequenced in a study of shared clonotypes between healthy human individuals. Sequenced by immunoSEQ multiplex PCR; TCRdb stores in-frame clones only, minus some. This sample has around 610,000 clones, with approximately 96% found just once. In the naive CD8 group, cells lacked CD45RO and were positively selected for CCR7, so terminally differentiated effector memory CD45RA+ cells were left out. Sample: naive CD8+ T cells sorted from blood. The receptors were gathered from a woman in her twenties or thirties in good health.

The chain couples TRBV27 to TRBJ2-7; the D gene is possibly TRBD2 (5 bases). Germline loops: CDR1 MNHEY, CDR2 SMNVEV (reference sequence). The CDR3 has 16 amino acids. V shed 4 bases and J shed 3 bases, with 19 bases lying between them. For the CDR3, the DNA is TGTGCCAGCAGTTCCGACGGGGAATCTACGATCTACGAGCAGTACTTC. Protein sequence: CASSSDGESTIYEQYF.

The chain employs TRBV28 and TRBJ2-6; the D is unclear. The V end lost 1 base, the J end lost 6 bases, and 13 bases lay between the germline ends. The germline V gene has CDR1 MDHEN and CDR2 SYDVKM. The CDR3 is 16 amino acids. The CDR3 coding sequence is TGTGCCAGCAGTTTATATAAACCCCTTCTGGCCAACGTCCTGACTTTC. Protein sequence: CASSLYKPLLANVLTF.

This clone was found a few times. The genes are TRBV27 and TRBJ2-7; 9 bases match TRBD1. The CDR3 extends over 14 amino acids. Germline values: CDR1 MNHEY, CDR2 SMNVEV (reference sequence). V dropped 6 bases and J dropped 4; count of bases not matched to a gene: 7. The CDR3 DNA reads TGTGCCAGCAGCCTCGGACAGGGGAGGTACGAGCAGTACTTC. It codes for CASSLGQGRYEQYF.

The chain couples TRBV7-6 to TRBJ2-3; D not resolved. This CDR3 has 17 amino acids. V was pared by 1 base and J by 0 bases, with 14 bases between. Germline V gives CDR1 SGHVS, CDR2 FNYEAQ. This chain's CDR3 is CASSLDRAYASTDTQYF. The CDR3 bases are TGTGCCAGCAGCTTAGATCGGGCTTATGCTAGCACAGATACGCAGTATTTT.

This rearrangement joins TRBV29-1 to TRBJ2-3; tentative D call: TRBD2 (6 bases). This CDR3 is 14 amino acids long. Germline loops: CDR1 SQVTM, CDR2 ANQGSEA. V lost 6 bases and J lost 0, with 13 bases in between. The chain's CDR3 is CSVVAEFSTDTQYF. The CDR3 nucleotides read TGCAGCGTCGTAGCGGAATTCAGCACAGATACGCAGTATTTT.

This chain's CDR3 is CASSLNTHRTLEQYF. The CDR3 bases are TGTGCCAGCAGCTTAAACACCCACAGGACACTCGAGCAGTACTTC. The J gene is TRBJ2-7, the V gene TRBV5-6, with D perhaps TRBD1 (5 bases). The V end lost 2 bases, the J end lost 6 bases, and 18 bases lay between the germline ends. CDR1 is SGHDT and CDR2 is YYEEEE in the germline V gene. This CDR3 has 15 amino acids.

The genes are TRBV6-1 and TRBJ2-3; no definite D call. The CDR3 is 15 residues long. Germline lookup yields CDR1 MNHNS and CDR2 SASEGT. Trimming removed 3 bases at V and 0 bases at J, with 10 bases between. CDR3 region: CASSESQASTDTQYF. Written as DNA, the CDR3 is TGTGCCAGCAGTGAGAGCCAGGCCAGCACAGATACGCAGTATTTT.

This chain joins TRBV28 and TRBJ2-6; D is unresolved. The germline gives CDR1 MDHEN, CDR2 SYDVKM. The CDR3 totals 17 residues. V lost 2 bases to trimming and J lost 0 bases, with 11 bases between them. The CDR3 here is CASSLNSQLSGANVLTF. CDR3 nucleotides: TGTGCCAGCAGTTTAAACTCGCAGCTCTCTGGGGCCAACGTCCTGACTTTC.

The rearrangement joins TRBV2 to TRBJ1-4, with D possibly being TRBD1 (6 bases). The CDR3 extends over 15 amino acids. The V gene lost 7 bases and the J gene lost 0 bases, with 12 bases spanning the gap. CDR1 is SNHLY and CDR2 is FYNNEI in the germline V gene. The CDR3 DNA reads as TGTGCCAGCACCTTGGACAGCCCAACTAATGAAAAACTGTTTTTT. It yields the protein CASTLDSPTNEKLFF.

In regard to this clone: The sample contains more than one DNA sequence encoding this CDR3. This chain connects TRBV29-1 to TRBJ2-7, with 8 bases matching TRBD2. J was trimmed by 3 bases and V by 3 bases; bases with no gene match: 1. The V gene's germline CDR1 is SQVTM and CDR2 ANQGSEA. The CDR3 is 12 residues long. CDR3 sequence: CSVETSDYEQYF. In DNA, the CDR3 is TGCAGCGTTGAGACTAGCGACTACGAGCAGTACTTC.

This CDR3 is CASSLVGNEKLFF. The CDR3 nucleotides read TGCGCCAGCAGCTTGGTCGGGAATGAAAAACTGTTTTTT. This chain uses TRBV5-1 with TRBJ1-4, with D unresolved. Germline V gives CDR1 SGHRS, CDR2 YFSETQ. The CDR3 covers 13 residues. V lost 0 bases, J lost 5 bases, and 5 bases lay in between. The variable domain in full, completed from reference TRBV5-1 and TRBJ1-4, reads KAGVTQTPRYLIKTRGQQVTLSCSPISGHRSVSWYQQTPGQGLQFLFEYFSETQRNKGNFPGRFSGRQFSNSRSEMNVSTLELGDSALYLCASSLVGNEKLFFGSGTQLSVL.

This clone came up a few times. The same CDR3 also results from other DNA sequences found in this sample. The gene calls are TRBV4-1 and TRBJ2-2, with a weak D call TRBD2 (6 bases). The CDR3 totals 15 residues. Trimming pared 0 bases from V and 5 bases from J, leaving 10 bases between. CDR1 is MGHRA, CDR2 YSYEKL, per germline. CDR3 nucleotides: TGCGCCAGCAGCCAAGAGGGGGGTAGTACCGGGGAGCTGTTTTTT. Protein: CASSQEGGSTGELFF.

CDR3 bases: TGTGCCAGCACTTACGGATCCTACGAGCAGTACTTC. Amino acid sequence: CASTYGSYEQYF. The chain couples TRBV28 to TRBJ2-7, with D unresolved. The CDR3 loop spans 12 amino acids. CDR1 is MDHEN and CDR2 is SYDVKM in the germline V gene. V gave up 7 bases and J gave up 1 base, with 8 bases separating them.